What follows are 31 T cell receptor beta chains derived from one specimen sequenced in a study of blood T cell repertoires in COVID-19. The repertoire was sequenced with immunoSEQ multiplex PCR; TCRdb's copy has only in-frame clones and lacks some. The data show about 230,000 clones, around 92% seen once. Sequencing input: PBMCs or T cells enriched from blood (not recorded which). The receptors stem from a woman under 40 with acute COVID-19.

The V gene is TRBV4-2, the J gene TRBJ1-6; D may be TRBD1 (5 bases). V lost 0 bases, J lost 10 bases, and 7 bases lay in between. CDR1 is LGHNA and CDR2 is YNFKEQ in the germline V gene. CDR3 length: 13 residues. The CDR3: CASSQERGSPLHF. Written as DNA, the CDR3 is TGTGCCAGCAGCCAAGAAAGGGGATCACCCCTCCACTTT.

This clone was detected only a few times. J is TRBJ2-2 and V is TRBV12-2; TRBD1 is taken as the D call from the table, unchecked against the DNA. TRBV12-2 is annotated as a pseudogene. The CDR3 contains 19 residues. The CDR3 protein is CASRPQAGTGKILTGELFF. CDR3 bases: TGTGCAAGTCGCCCCCAAGCTGGGACAGGGAAAATATTAACCGGGGAGCTGTTTTTT.

This clone was seen only a few times. The V and J genes are TRBV4-3 and TRBJ1-2, with a tentative D call TRBD1 (5 bases). This CDR3 has 14 residues. Germline V gives CDR1 LGHNA, CDR2 YSLEER. V lost 0 bases, J lost 7 bases, and 12 bases lay in between. The CDR3 DNA reads TGCGCCAGCAGCCAAGATAGGGGTCAGGGTGGCTACACCTTC. Protein product: CASSQDRGQGGYTF.

CDR3 amino acids: CSARTEDTQYF. The DNA for the CDR3 is TGCAGTGCTAGAACCGAGGATACGCAGTATTTT. The chain is built from TRBV20-1 and TRBJ2-3, with D uncertain. CDR1 and CDR2 from the germline V gene are DFQATT and SNEGSKA (reference sequence). Trimming removed 2 bases from V and 6 bases from J, with 6 bases in between. CDR3 length: 11 residues.

The V call is TRBV3-1 (or the pseudogene TRBV3-2), the J call TRBJ1-2; D is perhaps TRBD1 (5 bases). CDR1 LGHDT and CDR2 YNNKEL come from the germline V gene (reference sequence). The CDR3 consists of 15 residues. V lost 1 base to trimming and J lost 6 bases, with 15 bases between them. Here the CDR3 reads CASSQAGGFTDGYTF. The CDR3 DNA is TGTGCCAGCAGCCAAGCTGGGGGGTTCACGGATGGCTACACCTTC.

This chain uses TRBV6-5 with TRBJ1-2; 7 bases fit TRBD1. V lost 7 bases, J lost 4 bases, and 9 bases stayed unmatched. Germline CDR1 is MNHEY and CDR2 is SVGAGI. The CDR3 has 14 residues. The CDR3 nucleotides are TGTGCCAGCAAGAGACAGGGAACGGCCTATGGCTACACCTTC. Its translation: CASKRQGTAYGYTF.

This clone has only one observation. The chain employs TRBV2 and TRBJ1-3; the D gene is possibly TRBD1 (5 bases). Germline CDR1 is SNHLY and CDR2 is FYNNEI. CDR3 length: 14 residues. Trimming shortened V by 9 bases and J by 0 bases, and 12 bases separated the two germline ends. For the CDR3, the DNA is TGTGCCAGTGATGGGGGGGGCTCTGGAAACACCATATATTTT. It yields the protein CASDGGGSGNTIYF.

The rearrangement links TRBV19 to TRBJ2-2; no clear D. V was clipped by 4 bases and J by 5 bases, with 5 bases between them. The CDR3 sequence is 12 residues long. Germline-derived CDR1 and CDR2 are LNHDA and SQIVND (reference sequence). As DNA, the CDR3 is TGTGCCAGTAGTAAGCTTACCGGGGAGCTGTTTTTT. It translates to CASSKLTGELFF.

The rearrangement joins TRBV7-2 to TRBJ2-1; D remains ambiguous. Per germline, CDR1 SGHTA and CDR2 FQGNSA. Trimming stripped 5 bases from V and 6 bases from J, with 11 bases between. The CDR3 is 13 residues long. CDR3 DNA: TGTGCCAGCAGCCCCTTGGGCACCAATGAGCAGTTCTTC. Amino acid sequence: CASSPLGTNEQFF.

This rearrangement joins TRBV19 to TRBJ2-3; TRBD2 agrees at 7 bases. The CDR3 length is 15 residues. V lost 4 bases and J lost 0; bases outside the gene matches: 4. Germline CDR1 and CDR2: LNHDA and SQIVND (reference sequence). The CDR3: CASSSGTTSTDTQYF. Written as DNA, the CDR3 is TGTGCCAGTAGTAGTGGGACTACCAGCACAGATACGCAGTATTTT.

This clone was detected once. V usage is TRBV10-3 and J usage is TRBJ1-5; TRBD1 might be the D (6 bases). This CDR3 spans 14 amino acids. V was clipped by 2 bases and J by 4 bases, with 9 bases between them. CDR1 is ENHRY, CDR2 SYGVKD, per germline. Here the CDR3 DNA reads TGTGCCATCAGTGAGGGCAGGGGTAATCAGCCCCAGCATTTT. Its protein product is CAISEGRGNQPQHF.

The CDR3 region has the DNA TGTGCCAGCAGCGTAGTGTCAGGGTCTGATGAGCAGTTCTTC. As protein: CASSVVSGSDEQFF. The rearrangement links TRBV9 to TRBJ2-1, with D perhaps TRBD1 (5 bases). This CDR3 contains 14 residues. Trimming stripped 0 bases from V and 8 bases from J, with 12 bases between. Germline CDR1 is SGDLS and CDR2 is YYNGEE.

This rearrangement joins TRBV7-2 to TRBJ2-2; D possibly corresponds to TRBD1 (6 bases). Germline assignment: CDR1 SGHTA and CDR2 FQGNSA. Deletions cut 3 bases from V and 9 bases from J, with 14 bases between. This CDR3 is built from 14 residues. CDR3 amino acids: CASSLGTLARELFF. The CDR3, as DNA: TGTGCCAGCAGCTTGGGGACACTGGCACGGGAGCTGTTTTTT. The full variable domain, completed using reference TRBV7-2 and TRBJ2-2, is GAGVSQSPSNKVTEKGKDVELRCDPISGHTALYWYRQSLGQGLEFLIYFQGNSAPDKSGLPSDRFSAERTGGSVSTLTIQRTQQEDSAVYLCASSLGTLARELFFGEGSRLTVL.

The CDR3 bases are TGCGCCAGCAGCTTGGTGAAAGGGGGACAGGAGGGCTACACCTTC. This gives the protein CASSLVKGGQEGYTF. The rearrangement joins TRBV5-1 to TRBJ1-2, with 8 nucleotides matching TRBD1. V gave up 0 bases and J gave up 8 bases; unmatched junction bases: 9. The CDR3 has 15 residues. Germline CDR1 reads SGHRS; CDR2 reads YFSETQ.

The J gene is TRBJ1-6, the V gene TRBV7-2, with 7 bases fitting TRBD1. Germline CDR1 SGHTA, CDR2 FQGNSA. J gave up 8 bases and V 0 bases, and 7 bases lay outside the gene matches. This CDR3 comprises 16 residues. CDR3 bases: TGTGCCAGCAGCTTAGCGCATGTCAGGGGGGATTCACCCCTCCACTTT. Its protein is CASSLAHVRGDSPLHF.

The rearrangement joins TRBV10-1 to TRBJ2-1, with 11 bases aligning to TRBD1. V lost 6 bases, J lost 7 bases, and 17 bases stayed unmatched. The CDR3 loop spans 18 amino acids. Germline V gene data show CDR1 as WNHNN and CDR2 as SYGVQD (reference sequence). The CDR3 here is CASRPGQGGLGRLNEQFF. The DNA for the CDR3 is TGCGCCAGCAGACCGGGACAGGGGGGGTTGGGGAGGTTGAATGAGCAGTTCTTC.

The chain combines TRBV30 with TRBJ2-7, with D tentatively TRBD1 (6 bases). Trimming pared 3 bases from V and 2 bases from J, leaving 11 bases between. CDR3 length: 13 amino acids. CDR1 and CDR2 from the germline V gene are GTSNPN and SVGIG (reference sequence). The CDR3 coding sequence is TGTGCCTGGAGGGCCCAGGGGACCTACGAGCAGTACTTC. Translation gives CAWRAQGTYEQYF.

This chain links TRBV2 with TRBJ1-4; possible D gene TRBD1, 6 bases. The CDR3 spans 14 residues. V lost 8 bases and J lost 4, with 14 bases in between. Germline assignment: CDR1 SNHLY and CDR2 FYNNEI. CDR3: CASLREQGNEKLFF. Written as DNA, the CDR3 is TGTGCCAGCCTGAGGGAACAGGGTAATGAAAAACTGTTTTTT.

The rearrangement uses TRBV5-5 and TRBJ2-5; tentatively, D is TRBD1 (7 bases). Trimming shortened V by 0 bases and J by 2 bases, and 11 bases separated the two germline ends. The CDR3 loop spans 15 amino acids. From germline, CDR1 is SGHKS and CDR2 YYEKEE (reference sequence). The CDR3 loop is CASSLGPGGQETQYF. In nucleotides, the CDR3 is TGTGCCAGCAGCTTGGGCCCAGGGGGGCAAGAGACCCAGTACTTC.

This chain links TRBV25-1 with TRBJ2-1, with TRBD2 matching over 8 bases. CDR3 size: 16 residues. In germline, CDR1 is MGHDK, CDR2 SYGVNS. V lost 4 bases and J lost 7; bases outside the gene matches: 12. CDR3 nucleotides: TGTGCCAGCAGTGGGGTGGTCGGGGGGGCAGCTAATGAGCAGTTCTTC. It is translated as CASSGVVGGAANEQFF.

The CDR3 DNA is TGTGCCAGCAGCTTGCGGGTGGAGGCTGAAGCTTTCTTT. Amino acid sequence: CASSLRVEAEAFF. The V gene is TRBV12-3 or TRBV12-4, the J gene TRBJ1-1; the D is unclear. This CDR3 has 13 residues. V lost 6 bases to trimming and J lost 6 bases, with 14 bases between them.

V is TRBV5-4 and J is TRBJ1-6; D unclear. Germline V gene data show CDR1 as SGHNT and CDR2 as YYREEE (reference sequence). The ends were cut back, 1 base at V and 7 bases at J, with 9 bases in the middle. There are 14 residues in the CDR3. In DNA, the CDR3 is TGTGCCAGCAGCTTGCGAGGGAGCAATTCACCCCTCCACTTT. It yields the protein CASSLRGSNSPLHF. The full variable domain, in which reference TRBV5-4 and TRBJ1-6 provide the parts outside the CDR3, is ETGVTQSPTHLIKTRGQQVTLRCSSQSGHNTVSWYQQALGQGPQFIFQYYREEENGRGNFPPRFSGLQFPNYSSELNVNALELDDSALYLCASSLRGSNSPLHFGNGTRLTVT.

The J gene is TRBJ1-4, the V gene TRBV27, with D perhaps matching TRBD1 (5 bases). V was pared by 0 bases and J by 7 bases, with 12 bases between. From germline, CDR1 is MNHEY and CDR2 SMNVEV (reference sequence). There are 15 residues in the CDR3. The CDR3 DNA is TGTGCCAGCAGTTTATCGTCAGGGAATCCTGAAAAACTGTTTTTT. Its protein product is CASSLSSGNPEKLFF.

The chain employs TRBV5-1 and TRBJ1-6; 10 nucleotides match TRBD1. The V gene's germline CDR1 is SGHRS and CDR2 YFSETQ. V was pared by 0 bases and J by 4 bases, with 4 bases of the junction left unmatched. The CDR3 extends over 17 amino acids. CDR3 in amino acids: CASSLEGQGPYNSPLHF. Written as DNA, the CDR3 is TGCGCCAGCAGCTTGGAGGGACAGGGGCCGTATAATTCACCCCTCCACTTT.

The J gene is TRBJ2-2, the V gene TRBV6-6; perhaps TRBD2 as D (5 bases). Trimming removed 4 bases from V and 1 base from J, with 10 bases in between. Germline CDR1 and CDR2: MNHNY and SVGAGI (reference sequence). The CDR3 spans 15 residues. The DNA of the CDR3 is TGTGCCAGCAGTTTTCTCCGGGGGAACACCGGGGAGCTGTTTTTT. Translated: CASSFLRGNTGELFF.

The rearrangement joins TRBV5-1 to TRBJ2-1, with TRBD2 as a possible D gene (6 bases). The CDR3 loop spans 18 amino acids. Germline values: CDR1 SGHRS, CDR2 YFSETQ. The V end was cut by 0 bases, the J end by 1 base, with 17 bases between. CDR3: CASSLAFRSGTSYNEQFF. In DNA form, the CDR3 reads TGCGCCAGCAGCTTGGCCTTCCGCAGTGGGACTTCCTACAATGAGCAGTTCTTC. Looking up the rest from reference TRBV5-1 and TRBJ2-1 gives the full variable domain: KAGVTQTPRYLIKTRGQQVTLSCSPISGHRSVSWYQQTPGQGLQFLFEYFSETQRNKGNFPGRFSGRQFSNSRSEMNVSTLELGDSALYLCASSLAFRSGTSYNEQFFGPGTRLTVL.

The chain combines TRBV29-1 with TRBJ1-6, with D possibly TRBD1 on 5 matching bases. Trimming took off 5 bases at V and 3 bases at J, with 8 bases between the two ends. Germline V lookup: CDR1 SQVTM, CDR2 ANQGSEA. The CDR3 has 13 residues. CDR3 residues: CSVNTGYNSPLHF. In DNA, the CDR3 is TGCAGCGTTAATACAGGCTATAATTCACCCCTCCACTTT.

This clone has just one count. This chain links TRBV2 with TRBJ2-7, with 10 bases lining up with TRBD1. Trimming removed 6 bases from V and 4 bases from J; junction bases left unmatched: 6. Germline CDR1 reads SNHLY; CDR2 reads FYNNEI. The CDR3 contains 14 residues. The CDR3, as DNA: TGTGCCAGCAGAATGGACAGGGGGGAATACGAGCAGTACTTC. Amino acid sequence: CASRMDRGEYEQYF.

This clone appeared a single time. The genes are TRBV7-9 and TRBJ2-1; D may be TRBD2 (6 bases). The V end was cut by 1 base, the J end by 7 bases, with 8 bases between. This CDR3 has 13 amino acids. Looked up from germline, CDR1 is SEHNR and CDR2 is FQNEAQ (reference sequence). CDR3 sequence reads: CASSLVGRNEQFF. CDR3 nucleotide sequence: TGTGCCAGCAGCTTAGTAGGGAGGAATGAGCAGTTCTTC.

The rearrangement uses TRBV5-1 and TRBJ1-6; no clear D. V dropped 0 bases and J dropped 6 bases, with 10 bases sitting between them. This CDR3 is 15 amino acids long. Looked up from germline, CDR1 is SGHRS and CDR2 is YFSETQ. The DNA of the CDR3 is TGCGCCAGCAGCTTGGGGGAGGAGGGTAATTCACCCCTCCACTTT. This gives the protein CASSLGEEGNSPLHF.

This chain uses TRBV5-1 with TRBJ2-1; D gene ambiguous. The CDR3 has 14 residues. Germline CDR1 is SGHRS and CDR2 is YFSETQ. The ends were cut back, 0 bases at V and 1 base at J, with 5 bases in the middle. The CDR3 nucleotides are TGCGCCAGCAGCTTGGGGGCGTCCTACAATGAGCAGTTCTTC. Encoded protein: CASSLGASYNEQFF.